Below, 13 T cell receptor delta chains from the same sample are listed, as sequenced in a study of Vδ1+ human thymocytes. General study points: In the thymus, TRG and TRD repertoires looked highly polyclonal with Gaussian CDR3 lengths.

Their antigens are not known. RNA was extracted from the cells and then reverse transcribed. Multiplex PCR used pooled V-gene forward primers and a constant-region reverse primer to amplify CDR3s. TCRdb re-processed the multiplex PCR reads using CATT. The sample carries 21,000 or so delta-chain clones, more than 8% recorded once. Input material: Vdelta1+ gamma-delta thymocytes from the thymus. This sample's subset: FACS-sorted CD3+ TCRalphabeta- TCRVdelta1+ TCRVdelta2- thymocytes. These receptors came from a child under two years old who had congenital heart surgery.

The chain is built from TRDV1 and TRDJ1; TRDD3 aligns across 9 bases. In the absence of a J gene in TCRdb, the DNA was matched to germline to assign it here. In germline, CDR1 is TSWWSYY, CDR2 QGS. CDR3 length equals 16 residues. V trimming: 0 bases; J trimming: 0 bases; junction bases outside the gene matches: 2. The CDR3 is CALGELPGGYTDKLIF. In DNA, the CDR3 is TGTGCTCTTGGGGAACTTCCTGGGGGATACACCGATAAACTCATCTTT.

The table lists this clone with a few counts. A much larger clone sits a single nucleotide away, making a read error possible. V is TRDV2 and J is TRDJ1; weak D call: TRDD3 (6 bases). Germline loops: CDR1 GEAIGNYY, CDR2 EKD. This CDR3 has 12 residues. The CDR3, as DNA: TGTGCCTGTGACACCGAGGGGATGAAACCCATCTTT. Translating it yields CACDTEGMKPIF.

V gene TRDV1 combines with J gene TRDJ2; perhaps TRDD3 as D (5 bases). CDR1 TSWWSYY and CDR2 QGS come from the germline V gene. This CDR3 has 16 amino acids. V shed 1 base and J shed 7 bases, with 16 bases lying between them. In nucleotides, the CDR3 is TGTGCTCTTGGGGAACGCTCCAAGGCGGGGGGAGCACAACTCTTCTTT. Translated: CALGERSKAGGAQLFF.

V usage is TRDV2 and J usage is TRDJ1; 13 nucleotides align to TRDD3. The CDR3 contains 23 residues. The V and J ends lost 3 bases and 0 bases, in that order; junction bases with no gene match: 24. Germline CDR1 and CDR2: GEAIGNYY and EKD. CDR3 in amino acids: CACDSLFDPTGGYAWSYTDKLIF. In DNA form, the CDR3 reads TGTGCCTGTGACTCATTGTTTGACCCGACTGGGGGATACGCTTGGTCGTACACCGATAAACTCATCTTT.

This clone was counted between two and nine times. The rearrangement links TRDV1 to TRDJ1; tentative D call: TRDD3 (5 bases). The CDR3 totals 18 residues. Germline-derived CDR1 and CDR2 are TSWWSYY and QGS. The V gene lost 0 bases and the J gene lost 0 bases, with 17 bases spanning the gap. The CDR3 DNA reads TGTGCTCTTGGGGAACTGCGGGGGCCGACTGGAGACACCGATAAACTCATCTTT. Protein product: CALGELRGPTGDTDKLIF.

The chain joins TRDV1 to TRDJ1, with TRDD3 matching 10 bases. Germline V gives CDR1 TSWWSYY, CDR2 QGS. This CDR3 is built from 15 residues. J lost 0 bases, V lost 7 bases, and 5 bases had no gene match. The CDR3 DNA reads TGTGCTCTTGCCTATACTGGGGGATACACCGATAAACTCATCTTT. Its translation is CALAYTGGYTDKLIF.

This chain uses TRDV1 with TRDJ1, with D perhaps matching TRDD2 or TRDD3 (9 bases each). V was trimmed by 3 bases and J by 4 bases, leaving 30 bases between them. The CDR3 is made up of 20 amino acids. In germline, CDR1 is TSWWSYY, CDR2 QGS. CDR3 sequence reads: CALGEPLPTCTGGPHDKLIF. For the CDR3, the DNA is TGTGCTCTTGGGGAGCCCCTTCCTACATGTACTGGGGGACCACACGATAAACTCATCTTT.

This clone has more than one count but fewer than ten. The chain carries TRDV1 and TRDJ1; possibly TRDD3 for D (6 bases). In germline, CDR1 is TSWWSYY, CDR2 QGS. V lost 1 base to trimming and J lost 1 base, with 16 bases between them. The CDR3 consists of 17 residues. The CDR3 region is CALGERTPVLGTDKLIF. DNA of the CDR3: TGTGCTCTTGGGGAACGCACACCCGTACTGGGCACCGATAAACTCATCTTT.

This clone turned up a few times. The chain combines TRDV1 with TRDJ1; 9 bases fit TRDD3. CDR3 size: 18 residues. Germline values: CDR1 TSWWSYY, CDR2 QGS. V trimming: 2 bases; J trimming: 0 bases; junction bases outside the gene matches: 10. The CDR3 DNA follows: TGTGCTCTTGGGGAAAACTGCTGGGGGATCCCCTACACCGATAAACTCATCTTT. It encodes CALGENCWGIPYTDKLIF.

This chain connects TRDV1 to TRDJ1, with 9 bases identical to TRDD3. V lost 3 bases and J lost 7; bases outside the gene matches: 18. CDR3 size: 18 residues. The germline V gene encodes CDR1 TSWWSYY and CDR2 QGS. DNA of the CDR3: TGTGCTCTTGGGGACCCACTACGTACTGGGGGAGACGATTCTAAACTCATCTTT. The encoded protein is CALGDPLRTGGDDSKLIF.

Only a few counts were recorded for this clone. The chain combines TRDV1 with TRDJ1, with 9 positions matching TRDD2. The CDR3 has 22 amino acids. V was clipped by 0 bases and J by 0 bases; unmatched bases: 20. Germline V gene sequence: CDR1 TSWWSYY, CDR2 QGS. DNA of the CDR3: TGTGCTCTTGGGGAACTTTCCTTCCTACGTTCTATTGGGGGGACGTACACCGATAAACTCATCTTT. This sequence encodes CALGELSFLRSIGGTYTDKLIF.

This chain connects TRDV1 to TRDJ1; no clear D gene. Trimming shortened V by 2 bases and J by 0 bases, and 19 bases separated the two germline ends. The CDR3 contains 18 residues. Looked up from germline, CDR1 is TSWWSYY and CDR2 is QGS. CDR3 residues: CALGEDNAVPLNTDKLIF. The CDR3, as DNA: TGTGCTCTTGGGGAAGATAACGCTGTCCCTCTTAACACCGATAAACTCATCTTT.

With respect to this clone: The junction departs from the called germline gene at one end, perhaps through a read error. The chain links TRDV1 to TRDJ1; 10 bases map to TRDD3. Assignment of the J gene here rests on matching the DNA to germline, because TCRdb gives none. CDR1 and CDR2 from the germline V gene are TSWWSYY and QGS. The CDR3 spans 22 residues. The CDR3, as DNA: TGTGCCCTTGGGGATCATTCCCTACGTCGGGGGATACGGAATAAGGTTTCCGATAAACTCATCTTT. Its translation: CALGDHSLRRGIRNKVSDKLIF.